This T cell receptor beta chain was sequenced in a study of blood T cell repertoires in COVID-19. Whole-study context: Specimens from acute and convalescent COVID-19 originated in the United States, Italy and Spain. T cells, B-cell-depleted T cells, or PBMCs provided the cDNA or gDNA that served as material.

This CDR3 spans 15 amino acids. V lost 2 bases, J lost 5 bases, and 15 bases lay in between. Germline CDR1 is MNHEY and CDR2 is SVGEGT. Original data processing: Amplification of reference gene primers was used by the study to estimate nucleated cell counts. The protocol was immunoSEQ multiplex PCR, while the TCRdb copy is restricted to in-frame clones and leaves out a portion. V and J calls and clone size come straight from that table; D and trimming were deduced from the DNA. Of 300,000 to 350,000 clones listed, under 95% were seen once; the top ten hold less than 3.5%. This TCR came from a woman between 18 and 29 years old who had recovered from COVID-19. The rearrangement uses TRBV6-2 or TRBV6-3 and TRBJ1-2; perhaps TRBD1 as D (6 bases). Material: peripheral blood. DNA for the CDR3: TGTGCCAGCAGTTACCGGGCCAGGGGCAGGTATGGCTACACCTTC. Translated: CASSYRARGRYGYTF.